Shown below are 26 T cell receptor beta chains from a single sample sequenced in a study of cytomegalovirus exposure and HLA in healthy donors. PCR employed 60 Vbeta and 13 Jbeta primers. Produced via immunoSEQ multiplex PCR; TCRdb's table is partial and in-frame only. Of some 170,000 clones listed, 77% are singletons. Sequenced material: PBMCs. These receptor sequences come from a woman aged 25 to 45 in good health and CMV-seronegative.

The rearrangement links TRBV4-1 to TRBJ1-2, with TRBD1 identical over 9 bases. Unmatched junction bases numbered 9, after V lost 2 bases and J lost 8 bases. The V gene's germline CDR1 is MGHRA and CDR2 YSYEKL. The CDR3 has 15 amino acids. CDR3 coding DNA: TGCGCCAGCAGCCAAAACTACAGGGGGCAAGCAGGCTACACCTTC. It is translated as CASSQNYRGQAGYTF.

This clone was recorded a few times. This chain connects TRBV7-2 to TRBJ2-5, with unresolved D. CDR3 length: 14 amino acids. Germline values: CDR1 SGHTA, CDR2 FQGNSA. V lost 1 base to trimming and J lost 2 bases, with 8 bases between them. In DNA, the CDR3 is TGTGCCAGCAGCTTAGAGAGGCGGCAAGAGACCCAGTACTTC. Translation gives CASSLERRQETQYF.

This clone was seen a single time. The V gene is TRBV6-6, the J gene TRBJ1-1; 8 bases agree with TRBD1. Trimming cost V 0 bases and J 3 bases; bases outside gene matches: 0. Germline V gene data show CDR1 as MNHNY and CDR2 as SVGAGI (reference sequence). The CDR3 is 14 residues long. Written as DNA, the CDR3 is TGTGCCAGCAGTTACTCGACAGGGGACACTGAAGCTTTCTTT. Its translation: CASSYSTGDTEAFF.

This chain joins TRBV28 and TRBJ1-2, with D unclear. Trimming shortened V by 5 bases and J by 11 bases, and 21 bases separated the two germline ends. The CDR3 is 14 residues long. CDR1 and CDR2 (germline): MDHEN, SYDVKM. CDR3 protein: CASSPISGQRSYTF. Written as DNA, the CDR3 is TGTGCCAGCAGTCCAATAAGCGGGCAGAGAAGTTACACCTTC.

The CDR3 DNA follows: TGTGCCAGCAGCCCGCTCCCCTCAGGGGAGACCCAGTACTTC. Its translation is CASSPLPSGETQYF. The chain employs TRBV5-4 and TRBJ2-5, with D maybe TRBD1 (5 bases). The V end was cut by 4 bases, the J end by 5 bases, with 15 bases between. Germline assignment: CDR1 SGHNT and CDR2 YYREEE (reference sequence). The CDR3 length is 14 residues.

This clone was counted a single time. The V call is TRBV7-9, the J call TRBJ2-2, with D maybe TRBD2 (6 bases). This CDR3 has 13 residues. Trimming pared 3 bases from V and 8 bases from J, leaving 10 bases between. CDR1 is SEHNR and CDR2 is FQNEAQ in the germline V gene (reference sequence). Here the CDR3 DNA reads TGTGCCAGCAGCTTTATCGGGACTGGGGAGCTGTTTTTT. It translates to CASSFIGTGELFF.

The sample holds one count of this clone. The chain's CDR3 is CASLTGSSGANVLTF. The CDR3 DNA reads as TGTGCCAGTTTAACAGGGAGCTCTGGGGCCAACGTCCTGACTTTC. This chain uses TRBV19 with TRBJ2-6, with a weak D call TRBD1 (6 bases). With 8 bases removed from V and 0 bases from J, the gap between germline ends came to 11 bases. The germline V gene encodes CDR1 LNHDA and CDR2 SQIVND (reference sequence). The CDR3 is 15 amino acids.

The CDR3 loop is CASSSGLFSGNTIYF. Written as DNA, the CDR3 is TGTGCCAGCAGCTCTGGCCTGTTCTCTGGAAACACCATATATTTT. V gene TRBV11-2 combines with J gene TRBJ1-3; D unclear. Deletions cut 4 bases from V and 0 bases from J, with 10 bases between. This CDR3 is built from 15 residues. Looked up from germline, CDR1 is SGHAT and CDR2 is FQNNGV.

The chain carries TRBV18 and TRBJ1-4; 8 positions agree with TRBD1. Looked up from germline, CDR1 is KGHSH and CDR2 is LQKENI. J was trimmed by 7 bases and V by 0 bases; bases with no gene match: 1. The CDR3 covers 14 residues. CDR3 in amino acids: CASSPPGTGEKLFF. CDR3 DNA sequence: TGTGCCAGCTCACCACCTGGGACAGGTGAAAAACTGTTTTTT.

The CDR3 here is CAWSVSPPEQYF. The CDR3 DNA reads as TGTGCCTGGAGTGTATCCCCTCCCGAGCAGTACTTC. The chain recombines TRBV30 with TRBJ2-7; D gene unclear. This CDR3 contains 12 residues. CDR1 and CDR2 (germline): GTSNPN, SVGIG (reference sequence). Trimming took 0 bases from V and 6 from J, leaving 9 bases between them.

V and J are TRBV28 and TRBJ1-2; D gene ambiguous. The CDR3 contains 17 residues. In germline, CDR1 is MDHEN, CDR2 SYDVKM. V lost 1 base, J lost 0 bases, and 15 bases lay in between. This CDR3 reads CASSLYAAYLANYGYTF. The DNA for the CDR3 is TGTGCCAGCAGTTTATACGCGGCCTACTTAGCTAACTATGGCTACACCTTC.

The gene calls are TRBV7-2 and TRBJ2-5; 9 nucleotides align to TRBD2. J lost 3 bases, V lost 2 bases, and 7 bases had no gene match. The CDR3 consists of 16 residues. The germline CDR1 and CDR2 sequences are SGHTA and FQGNSA. CDR3 DNA sequence: TGTGCCAGCAGCTTATGGCCTAGCGGGGAGAAAGAGACCCAGTACTTC. This sequence encodes CASSLWPSGEKETQYF.

This rearrangement joins TRBV30 to TRBJ2-1; TRBD1 matches at 9 bases. V trimming: 5 bases; J trimming: 10 bases; junction bases outside the gene matches: 15. From germline, CDR1 is GTSNPN and CDR2 SVGIG (reference sequence). The CDR3 is 15 amino acids. In DNA, the CDR3 is TGTGCCTGGGGGGGGGCCGGACAGGGGATAACAGAGCAGTTCTTC. Residues: CAWGGAGQGITEQFF.

The chain combines TRBV19 with TRBJ1-1; 7 bases fit TRBD1. J was trimmed by 1 base and V by 10 bases; bases with no gene match: 3. CDR3 length: 12 amino acids. Germline lookup yields CDR1 LNHDA and CDR2 SQIVND (reference sequence). CDR3: CATDRENTEAFF. The DNA for the CDR3 is TGTGCCACTGACAGGGAGAACACTGAAGCTTTCTTT.

This clone was detected once. The rearrangement links TRBV7-3 to TRBJ2-3; TRBD2 aligns across 9 bases. With 5 bases clipped from V and 4 bases from J, the junction kept 10 bases outside the gene matches. Germline lookup yields CDR1 SGHTA and CDR2 FQGTGA. This CDR3 region has 16 residues. The CDR3 bases are TGTGCCAGCAGCCCGGGGGATGCGGGGGGGCCAGATACGCAGTATTTT. Translating it yields CASSPGDAGGPDTQYF.

The rearrangement joins TRBV5-6 to TRBJ2-7; a possible D gene is TRBD2 (7 bases). Trimming pared 3 bases from V and 6 bases from J, leaving 16 bases between. CDR1 is SGHDT, CDR2 YYEEEE, per germline. The CDR3 covers 14 residues. The CDR3 loop reads CASSSLRGGSEQYF. In DNA form, the CDR3 reads TGTGCCAGCAGCTCTTTAAGGGGGGGGAGCGAGCAGTACTTC.

The V gene is TRBV9, the J gene TRBJ2-3; 7 positions match TRBD1. The CDR3 runs 15 residues. With 2 bases clipped from V and 3 bases from J, the junction kept 6 bases outside the gene matches. Germline values: CDR1 SGDLS, CDR2 YYNGEE. In DNA form, the CDR3 reads TGTGCCAGCAGCGTTGAGACAGGGTGGACAGATACGCAGTATTTT. Its protein product is CASSVETGWTDTQYF.

This chain uses TRBV20-1 with TRBJ2-7, with D maybe TRBD2 (5 bases). The CDR3 consists of 10 residues. In germline, CDR1 is DFQATT, CDR2 SNEGSKA (reference sequence). V shed 6 bases and J shed 3 bases, with 6 bases lying between them. The CDR3 sequence is CSAGDYEQYF. CDR3 DNA sequence: TGCAGTGCCGGGGACTACGAGCAGTACTTC.

The gene calls are TRBV5-6 and TRBJ1-4; 8 nucleotides line up with TRBD1. This CDR3 contains 16 residues. Germline V gene lookup returns CDR1 SGHDT and CDR2 YYEEEE. The J segment lost 7 bases and the V segment lost 3 bases, leaving 11 bases of the junction unmatched. The DNA for the CDR3 is TGTGCCAGCAGCTACATTGACAGGGGAGAGGGTGAAAAACTGTTTTTT. This gives the protein CASSYIDRGEGEKLFF.

This rearrangement joins TRBV7-8 to TRBJ2-2, with D tentatively TRBD1 (6 bases). The CDR3 is 15 amino acids. Looked up from germline, CDR1 is SGHVS and CDR2 is FQNEAQ. Deletions cut 4 bases from V and 1 base from J, with 10 bases between. The CDR3 spells CASSSRTVNTGELFF. As DNA, the CDR3 is TGTGCCAGCAGCTCCCGGACAGTGAACACCGGGGAGCTGTTTTTT.

The sample holds one count of this clone. V and J are TRBV27 and TRBJ2-3, with 9 bases aligning to TRBD2. The V gene end was trimmed by 5 bases and the J gene end by 5 bases; junction bases not matched to a gene: 8. This CDR3 comprises 15 residues. Germline loops: CDR1 MNHEY, CDR2 SMNVEV (reference sequence). The CDR3 reads CASSRLAGEGDTQYF. The CDR3 region has the DNA TGTGCCAGCAGTCGTTTAGCGGGAGAAGGAGATACGCAGTATTTT.

The sample holds a few counts of this clone. The gene calls are TRBV7-9 and TRBJ2-7, with D perhaps TRBD1 (5 bases). The CDR3 has 15 amino acids. Trimming cost V 3 bases and J 0 bases, with 12 bases left between them. The germline V gene has CDR1 SEHNR and CDR2 FQNEAQ (reference sequence). The DNA of the CDR3 is TGTGCCAGCAGCTTCGGACATATGCTCTCCTACGAGCAGTACTTC. It encodes CASSFGHMLSYEQYF.

The chain carries TRBV5-5 and TRBJ1-4; the D gene is possibly TRBD1 (6 bases). The V end lost 3 bases, the J end lost 8 bases, and 17 bases lay between the germline ends. CDR1 is SGHKS, CDR2 YYEKEE, per germline (reference sequence). CDR3 length equals 15 residues. CDR3 residues: CASSYSGTQEEKLFF. CDR3 bases: TGTGCCAGCAGCTACTCCGGGACACAGGAGGAAAAACTGTTTTTT.

This chain links TRBV4-3 with TRBJ1-2; TRBD1 might be the D (5 bases). Germline CDR1 LGHNA, CDR2 YSLEER. CDR3 size: 15 residues. V lost 1 base and J lost 1, with 10 bases in between. The CDR3 region has the DNA TGCGCCAGCAGCCAAGGAGGAGGGGATAACTATGGCTACACCTTC. Its translation is CASSQGGGDNYGYTF.

V is TRBV7-9 and J is TRBJ2-7, with a tentative D call TRBD2 (5 bases). CDR1 and CDR2 (germline): SEHNR, FQNEAQ (reference sequence). This CDR3 comprises 14 residues. V was clipped by 3 bases and J by 4 bases, with 13 bases between them. CDR3 sequence (DNA): TGTGCCAGCAGCTTCCGGGATTTGGGGTACGAGCAGTACTTC. Translating gives CASSFRDLGYEQYF.

J is TRBJ1-6 and V is TRBV27; D uncertain. The germline gives CDR1 MNHEY, CDR2 SMNVEV (reference sequence). V was trimmed by 6 bases and J by 6 bases, leaving 6 bases between them. This CDR3 is 12 amino acids long. CDR3 DNA: TGTGCCAGCAGCCCAATTAATTCACCCCTCCACTTT. Translating it yields CASSPINSPLHF.